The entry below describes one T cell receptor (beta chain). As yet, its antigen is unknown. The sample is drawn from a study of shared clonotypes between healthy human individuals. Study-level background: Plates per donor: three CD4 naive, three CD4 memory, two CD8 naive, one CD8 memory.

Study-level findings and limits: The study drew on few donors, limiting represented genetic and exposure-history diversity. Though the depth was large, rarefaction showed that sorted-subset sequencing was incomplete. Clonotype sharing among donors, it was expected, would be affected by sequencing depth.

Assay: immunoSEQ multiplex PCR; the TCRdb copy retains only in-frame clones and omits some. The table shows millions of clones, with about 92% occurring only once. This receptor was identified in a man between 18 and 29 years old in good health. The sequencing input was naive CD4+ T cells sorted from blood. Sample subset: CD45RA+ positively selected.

The CDR3 here is CASSEKTLGETQYF. As DNA, the CDR3 is TGTGCCAGTAGCGAGAAGACCCTCGGAGAGACCCAGTACTTC. The genes are TRBV19 and TRBJ2-5; D gene unclear. V lost 6 bases and J 4 bases, leaving 15 bases between the germline ends. This CDR3 comprises 14 residues. Germline CDR1 reads LNHDA; CDR2 reads SQIVND (reference sequence).